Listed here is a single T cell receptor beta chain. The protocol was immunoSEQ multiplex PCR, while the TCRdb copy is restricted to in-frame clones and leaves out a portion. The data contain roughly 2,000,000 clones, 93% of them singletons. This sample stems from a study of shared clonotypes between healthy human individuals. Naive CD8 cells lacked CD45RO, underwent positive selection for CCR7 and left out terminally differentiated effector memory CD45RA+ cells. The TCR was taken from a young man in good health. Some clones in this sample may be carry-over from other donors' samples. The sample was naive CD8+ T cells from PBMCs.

CDR3 DNA: TGTGCCAGCAGTTACAAGTCAGATAGCACAGATACGCAGTATTTT. It translates to CASSYKSDSTDTQYF. This rearrangement joins TRBV6-6 to TRBJ2-3; D unclear. CDR1 MNHNY and CDR2 SVGAGI come from the germline V gene (reference sequence). V was trimmed by 2 bases and J by 0 bases, leaving 9 bases between them. This CDR3 contains 15 residues.